These T cell receptor beta chains were read from a single sample in a study of shared clonotypes between healthy human individuals. TCRdb's table, derived via immunoSEQ multiplex PCR, lists solely in-frame clones and lacks some. In the table there are 2 million to 3 million clones, about 92% of which are singletons. Material for sequencing was naive CD4+ T cells sorted from blood. Every receptor here comes from a man aged 18 to 30 in good health. The CDR3 runs from the conserved cysteine through the conserved F or W. The D gene is left open where the match is weak. The size of a clone is reported for some rows only, either as once, few or many, or as a class for expanded clones.

cdr3_nt: TGTGCCAGCAGCTTACCACAGGGGGTGAACACTGAAGCTTTCTTT
cdr3_aa: CASSLPQGVNTEAFF
d_call: TRBD1
j_call: TRBJ1-1
clone_size: NA
v_call: TRBV7-2

cdr3_nt: TGTGCCAGTAGTATAGATCGGACAGGGAAGAATTCACCCCTCCACTTT
cdr3_aa: CASSIDRTGKNSPLHF
d_call: TRBD1
j_call: TRBJ1-6
clone_size: NA
v_call: TRBV19

cdr3_nt: TGTGCCAGCTCACCCGATAGATCTCGTTCGGGTATGAACACTGAAGCTTTCTTT
cdr3_aa: CASSPDRSRSGMNTEAFF
d_call: NA
j_call: TRBJ1-1
clone_size: NA
v_call: TRBV18

cdr3_nt: TGTGCCAGCAGCTTGACAGGGGTGAACACTGAAGCTTTCTTT
cdr3_aa: CASSLTGVNTEAFF
d_call: TRBD1
j_call: TRBJ1-1
clone_size: NA
v_call: TRBV5-4

cdr3_nt: TGTGCCAGCAGCCCCCCGGGACAGGATTACAATGAGCAGTTCTTC
cdr3_aa: CASSPPGQDYNEQFF
d_call: TRBD1
j_call: TRBJ2-1
clone_size: NA
v_call: TRBV9

cdr3_nt: TGTGCCAGCAGCCCCACAGGAGATGGCTACACCTTC
cdr3_aa: CASSPTGDGYTF
d_call: NA
j_call: TRBJ1-2
clone_size: NA
v_call: TRBV6-5

cdr3_nt: TGTGCCAGCAGCTTGGGGGAAATTTATAATGAGCAGTTCTTC
cdr3_aa: CASSLGEIYNEQFF
d_call: NA
j_call: TRBJ2-1
clone_size: NA
v_call: TRBV5-6

cdr3_nt: TGTGCCAGCAGTTTATTGGTCGGGAATGAGCAGTTCTTC
cdr3_aa: CASSLLVGNEQFF
d_call: NA
j_call: TRBJ2-1
clone_size: NA
v_call: TRBV28

cdr3_nt: TGTGCCAGCTCACCGGCGGACAGGGGTTACGAAAAACTGTTTTTT
cdr3_aa: CASSPADRGYEKLFF
d_call: TRBD1
j_call: TRBJ1-4
clone_size: NA
v_call: TRBV18

cdr3_nt: TGTGCCAGCAGTGATACGACAATCTATGGCTACACCTTC
cdr3_aa: CASSDTTIYGYTF
d_call: NA
j_call: TRBJ1-2
clone_size: few
v_call: TRBV6-1

cdr3_nt: TGTGCCAGCCCTTCCGACGGCAACTATGGCTACACCTTC
cdr3_aa: CASPSDGNYGYTF
d_call: NA
j_call: TRBJ1-2
clone_size: NA
v_call: TRBV2

cdr3_nt: TGTGCCAGCAGCTGGGGCTTGGGGCAGAGAAAAAACATTCAGTACTTC
cdr3_aa: CASSWGLGQRKNIQYF
d_call: NA
j_call: TRBJ2-4
clone_size: NA
v_call: TRBV5-5

cdr3_nt: TGCGCCAGCAGCCAAGAGCCTAGAAATCAGCCCCAGCATTTT
cdr3_aa: CASSQEPRNQPQHF
d_call: NA
j_call: TRBJ1-5
clone_size: NA
v_call: TRBV4-3

cdr3_nt: TGTGCCAGCAGCGACGGGACTAGCGGGTTAGATACGCAGTATTTT
cdr3_aa: CASSDGTSGLDTQYF
d_call: TRBD2
j_call: TRBJ2-3
clone_size: NA
v_call: TRBV9

cdr3_nt: TGCGCCAGCAGCCGCGGGACTAGCCTACAAGAGACCCAGTACTTC
cdr3_aa: CASSRGTSLQETQYF
d_call: TRBD2
j_call: TRBJ2-5
clone_size: NA
v_call: TRBV5-1

cdr3_nt: TGTGCCAGCAGCTCCCGGGAGGGGGCCCGTGTCACTGAAGCTTTCTTT
cdr3_aa: CASSSREGARVTEAFF
d_call: TRBD1
j_call: TRBJ1-1
clone_size: NA
v_call: TRBV5-5

cdr3_nt: TGCAGTGCTAGAGATTTCCCTGGCTACACCTTC
cdr3_aa: CSARDFPGYTF
d_call: NA
j_call: TRBJ1-2
clone_size: NA
v_call: TRBV20-1

cdr3_nt: TGTGCCAGCAGTTTCAGTGAAATCACAGATACGCAGTATTTT
cdr3_aa: CASSFSEITDTQYF
d_call: NA
j_call: TRBJ2-3
clone_size: NA
v_call: TRBV6-6

cdr3_nt: TGTGCCAGCAGTGAAATCTCCATGAGTGGCTACACCTTC
cdr3_aa: CASSEISMSGYTF
d_call: NA
j_call: TRBJ1-2
clone_size: NA
v_call: TRBV2

cdr3_nt: TGTGCCAGCAGCTTAGTGTCGAGTCAAGGGCAGTACTTC
cdr3_aa: CASSLVSSQGQYF
d_call: NA
j_call: TRBJ2-7
clone_size: NA
v_call: TRBV11-2

cdr3_nt: TGTGCCAGCAGGGGAGACGGCTACGAGCAGTACTTC
cdr3_aa: CASRGDGYEQYF
d_call: NA
j_call: TRBJ2-7
clone_size: NA
v_call: TRBV6-1

cdr3_nt: TGTGCCAGCAGTCAAAGCCGGGCCCCTTACTATGGCTACACCTTC
cdr3_aa: CASSQSRAPYYGYTF
d_call: NA
j_call: TRBJ1-2
clone_size: NA
v_call: TRBV6-1